Shown below are 6 T cell receptor beta chains from a single sample sequenced in a study of T cells in Graves' hyperthyroidism and ophthalmopathy. Regions amplified from RNA transcripts were the TCR beta CDR3 regions. The study used the HTBI primer set for a first-round RT-PCR of the TCR CDR3. TCRdb re-called the multiplex PCR reads with MiXCR, one entry per CDR3 protein. This sample has hundreds of thousands of distinct CDR3 sequences, with about a sixth found just once. Sequencing was carried out using blood. The receptor set was obtained from a woman aged 18-30 years with Graves' hyperthyroidism.

This clonotype was counted many times. The chain combines TRBV7-2 with TRBJ2-7, with TRBD2 as a possible D gene (6 bases). CDR3 length: 15 residues. From germline, CDR1 is SGHTA and CDR2 FQGNSA. Trimming removed 3 bases at V and 2 bases at J, with 14 bases between. DNA of the CDR3: TGTGCCAGCAGCTTGAGGACTATCAGCCCCTACGAGCAGTACTTC. It codes for CASSLRTISPYEQYF.

This clonotype occurred many times. The CDR3 coding sequence is TGTGCCAGCAGCTCCGGACTAGCGGGTAGGCAGTTCTTC. Encoded protein: CASSSGLAGRQFF. This chain uses TRBV11-3 with TRBJ2-1, with TRBD2 matching over 11 bases. CDR1 and CDR2 from the germline V gene are SGHNT and YENEEA. The CDR3 extends over 13 amino acids. The trim removed 4 bases at V and 12 bases at J, leaving 5 bases unmatched.

The chain is built from TRBV6-2 or TRBV6-3 and TRBJ2-1, with 7 bases aligning to TRBD2. Germline V gene sequence: CDR1 MNHEY, CDR2 SVGEGT. J was trimmed by 6 bases and V by 8 bases; bases with no gene match: 10. The CDR3 sequence is 14 residues long. CDR3 amino acids: CASLRGDLRNEQFF. DNA for the CDR3: TGTGCCAGCTTACGGGGGGACCTCCGCAATGAGCAGTTCTTC.

This clonotype was recorded many times. The chain uses TRBV2 and TRBJ1-5, with D unresolved. The CDR3 sequence is 15 residues long. V was pared by 1 base and J by 6 bases, with 13 bases between. Looked up from germline, CDR1 is SNHLY and CDR2 is FYNNEI. As DNA, the CDR3 is TGTGCCAGCAGTGAAGGGGTTAGGAGTGGTCAGCCCCAGCATTTT. It encodes CASSEGVRSGQPQHF.

This clonotype has a count of ten or more. This chain connects TRBV28 to TRBJ1-5; D gene uncertain. Trimming removed 2 bases at V and 0 bases at J, with 8 bases between. Germline V CDR1 and CDR2: MDHEN, SYDVKM. This CDR3 contains 15 residues. DNA of the CDR3: TGTGCCAGCAGTTTAGTGGGTTATAGCAATCAGCCCCAGCATTTT. This codes for CASSLVGYSNQPQHF.

This clonotype was seen at least ten times. V and J are TRBV6-4 and TRBJ2-1, with 14 positions matching TRBD2. Germline V gene lookup returns CDR1 MRHNA and CDR2 SNTAGT. The length of the CDR3 is 16 residues. V shed 1 base and J 8 bases; nucleotides not matched to a gene: 4. The CDR3 is CASSDLGTSGSDEQFF. The CDR3 DNA reads as TGTGCCAGCAGTGACTTAGGGACTAGCGGGAGCGATGAGCAGTTCTTC.